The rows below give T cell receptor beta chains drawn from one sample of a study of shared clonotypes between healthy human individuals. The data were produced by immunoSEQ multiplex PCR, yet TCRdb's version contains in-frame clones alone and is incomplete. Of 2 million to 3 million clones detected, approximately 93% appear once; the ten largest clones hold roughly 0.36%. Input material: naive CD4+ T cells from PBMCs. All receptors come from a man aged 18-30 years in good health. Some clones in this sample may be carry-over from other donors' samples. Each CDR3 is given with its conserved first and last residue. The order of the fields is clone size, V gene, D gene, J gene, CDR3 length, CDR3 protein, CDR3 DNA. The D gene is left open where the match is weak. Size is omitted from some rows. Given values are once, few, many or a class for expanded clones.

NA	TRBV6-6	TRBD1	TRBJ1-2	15	CASRNRQGSDYGYTF	TGTGCCAGCAGAAACCGACAGGGATCAGACTATGGCTACACCTTC
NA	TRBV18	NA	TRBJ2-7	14	CASSPTWGLSEQYF	TGTGCCAGCTCACCTACCTGGGGCCTGTCGGAGCAGTACTTC
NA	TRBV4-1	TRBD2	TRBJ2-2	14	CASRLAVNTGELFF	TGCGCCAGCAGACTAGCGGTTAACACCGGGGAGCTGTTTTTT
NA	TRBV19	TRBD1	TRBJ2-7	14	CASAKGTGEYEQYF	TGTGCCAGTGCCAAAGGGACAGGGGAGTACGAGCAGTACTTC
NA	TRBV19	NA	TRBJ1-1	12	CASSMGRGEAFF	TGTGCCAGTAGTATGGGTAGGGGGGAAGCTTTCTTT
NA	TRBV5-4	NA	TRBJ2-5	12	CASSTYQETQYF	TGTGCCAGCAGCACCTACCAAGAGACCCAGTACTTC
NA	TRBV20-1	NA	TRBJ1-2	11	CSARLGYGYTF	TGCAGTGCTAGGCTCGGCTATGGCTACACCTTC
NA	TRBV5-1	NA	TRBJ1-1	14	CASSFSTENTEAFF	TGCGCCAGCAGCTTTTCGACGGAGAACACTGAAGCTTTCTTT
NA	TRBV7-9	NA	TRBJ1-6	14	CASSDKDVREALHF	TGTGCCAGCAGCGACAAGGATGTACGAGAGGCCCTCCACTTT
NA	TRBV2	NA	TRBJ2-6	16	CASTKSLDSGANVLTF	TGTGCCAGCACGAAGTCCTTGGACTCTGGGGCCAACGTCCTGACTTTC
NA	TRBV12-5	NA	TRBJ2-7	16	CASGPGSAVLPYEQYF	TGTGCTAGTGGTCCTGGTTCGGCGGTACTCCCCTACGAGCAGTACTTC
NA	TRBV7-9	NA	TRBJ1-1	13	CASSDGGGTEAFF	TGTGCCAGCAGCGACGGTGGGGGGACTGAAGCTTTCTTT
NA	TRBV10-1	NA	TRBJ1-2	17	CASSITGGHVHSDGYTF	TGCGCCAGCAGTATTACAGGTGGCCACGTGCATTCGGATGGCTACACCTTC
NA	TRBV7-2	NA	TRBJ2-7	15	CASSLAGTSSYEQYF	TGTGCCAGCAGCTTAGCGGGAACCAGCTCCTACGAGCAGTACTTC
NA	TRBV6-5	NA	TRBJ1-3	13	CASRRTGGNTIYF	TGTGCCAGCAGAAGAACGGGGGGAAACACCATATATTTT
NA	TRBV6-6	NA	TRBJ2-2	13	CASRDGGAGELFF	TGTGCCAGCAGGGACGGTGGGGCCGGGGAGCTGTTTTTT
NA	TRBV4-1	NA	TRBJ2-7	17	CASSQGSRNQISYEQYF	TGCGCCAGCAGCCAAGGATCGCGTAACCAAATCTCCTACGAGCAGTACTTC
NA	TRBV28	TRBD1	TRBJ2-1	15	CASREGTGVYNEQFF	TGTGCCAGCAGAGAGGGGACAGGGGTATACAATGAGCAGTTCTTC
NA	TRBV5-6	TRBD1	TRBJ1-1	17	CASSLALTGGWDTEAFF	TGTGCCAGCAGCTTGGCCTTGACAGGGGGTTGGGACACTGAAGCTTTCTTT
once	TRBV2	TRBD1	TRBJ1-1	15	CASSYDDRGTSEAFF	TGTGCCAGCAGTTACGACGACAGGGGGACGAGTGAAGCTTTCTTT
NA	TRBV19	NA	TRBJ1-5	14	CASSMGLGRQPQHF	TGTGCCAGTAGTATGGGGCTGGGGCGTCAGCCCCAGCATTTT
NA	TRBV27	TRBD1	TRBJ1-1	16	CASSFFYRGQWTEAFF	TGTGCCAGCAGTTTCTTCTACAGGGGTCAATGGACTGAAGCTTTCTTT
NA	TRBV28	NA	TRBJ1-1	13	CASIPLTWTEAFF	TGTGCCAGCATCCCCCTCACTTGGACTGAAGCTTTCTTT
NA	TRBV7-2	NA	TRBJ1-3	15	CASSPRGPSGNTIYF	TGTGCCAGCAGCCCCAGGGGACCGTCTGGAAACACCATATATTTT
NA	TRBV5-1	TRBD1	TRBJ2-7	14	CASSRTGSLYEQYF	TGCGCCAGCAGCCGGACAGGGAGCCTCTACGAGCAGTACTTC
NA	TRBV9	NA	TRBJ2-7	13	CASSAPGESEQYF	TGTGCCAGCAGCGCACCCGGGGAAAGCGAGCAGTACTTC
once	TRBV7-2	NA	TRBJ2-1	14	CASSLGLGVNEQFF	TGTGCCAGCAGCTTAGGACTAGGCGTCAATGAGCAGTTCTTC
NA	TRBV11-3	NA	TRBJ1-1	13	CASSRTETTEAFF	TGTGCCAGCAGCCGAACAGAGACCACTGAAGCTTTCTTT